The next 23 T cell receptor beta chains were all read from a single sample in a study of T cells in tumors and immune-related adverse events. Generated by immunoSEQ multiplex PCR, the TCRdb table keeps only in-frame clones and is missing some. The sample contains roughly 8,300 clones, around 94% of which appear only once. This specimen was lymph node tissue, taken from a patient treated with anti-PD-1 therapy. Every receptor here comes from a female donor with metastatic renal cell carcinoma.

The chain couples TRBV5-1 to TRBJ1-2; D perhaps matches TRBD1 (6 bases). This CDR3 has 13 residues. V dropped 6 bases and J dropped 5 bases, with 14 bases sitting between them. Germline assignment: CDR1 SGHRS and CDR2 YFSETQ. CDR3 in DNA: TGCGCCAGCACCGTACAGGGAGGGTATGGCTACACCTTC. Its translation: CASTVQGGYGYTF.

This clone was counted once. The chain links TRBV5-6 to TRBJ2-3; 13 nucleotides line up with TRBD2. The V gene end was trimmed by 2 bases and the J gene end by 10 bases; junction bases not matched to a gene: 4. The CDR3 covers 14 residues. The germline V gene has CDR1 SGHDT and CDR2 YYEEEE. For the CDR3, the DNA is TGTGCCAGCAGCTTAGTGACTAGCGGGGGGTCGCAGTATTTT. Translating it yields CASSLVTSGGSQYF.

V usage is TRBV4-1 and J usage is TRBJ1-5; D is unresolved. The CDR3 contains 14 residues. Germline CDR1 and CDR2: MGHRA and YSYEKL. V was trimmed by 1 base and J by 0 bases, leaving 4 bases between them. CDR3 bases: TGCGCCAGCAGCCAAGGGAATAGCAATCAGCCCCAGCATTTT. This gives the protein CASSQGNSNQPQHF.

The chain couples TRBV27 to TRBJ2-2; D possibly matches TRBD1 or TRBD2 (6 bases each). Trimming cost V 4 bases and J 5 bases, with 14 bases left between them. The CDR3 is 15 amino acids. Per the germline V gene, CDR1 is MNHEY and CDR2 is SMNVEV (reference sequence). The CDR3 protein is CASSWGAGGTGELFF. The CDR3 DNA reads as TGTGCCAGCAGTTGGGGGGCTGGGGGGACCGGGGAGCTGTTTTTT.

V gene TRBV21-1 combines with J gene TRBJ2-3; the table gives TRBD2 as D, unverified against the DNA. TRBV21-1 is assigned pseudogene status. The CDR3 is made up of 11 amino acids. The CDR3 region is CASAGTHTQYF. DNA for the CDR3: TGTGCCAGCGCCGGTACCCATACGCAGTATTTT.

V is TRBV4-2 and J is TRBJ1-6; a weak D match, TRBD1 (6 bases). The CDR3 runs 16 residues. Trimming cost V 0 bases and J 5 bases, with 11 bases left between them. Germline-derived CDR1 and CDR2 are LGHNA and YNFKEQ. In DNA form, the CDR3 reads TGTGCCAGCAGCCAAGATCCACAGGGTAATAATTCACCCCTCCACTTT. Amino acids: CASSQDPQGNNSPLHF.

The chain uses TRBV10-3 and TRBJ1-1; D is unclear. V lost 5 bases to trimming and J lost 5 bases, with 15 bases between them. The CDR3 sequence is 14 residues long. The V gene's germline CDR1 is ENHRY and CDR2 SYGVKD. The CDR3, as DNA: TGTGCCATCAGTACTTGGGGAGATGGGACTGAAGCTTTCTTT. Translation: CAISTWGDGTEAFF.

For this clone: The junction and the germline gene differ at one end; a read error may be behind it. The CDR3 DNA follows: TGTGCCAGCAACCCGGACTCTCAACCCTACGAGCAATACTTC. This codes for CASNPDSQPYEQYF. The J gene is TRBJ2-7, the V gene TRBV28; possible D gene TRBD2, 5 bases. Germline CDR1 is MDHEN and CDR2 is SYDVKM. The CDR3 consists of 14 residues.

The chain joins TRBV6-1 to TRBJ1-5; 11 bases map to TRBD1. The CDR3 is 15 residues long. With 7 bases clipped from V and 4 bases from J, the junction kept 6 bases outside the gene matches. The V gene's germline CDR1 is MNHNS and CDR2 SASEGT. The CDR3 protein is CASISGTGGNQPQHF. DNA of the CDR3: TGTGCCAGCATCAGCGGGACAGGGGGTAATCAGCCCCAGCATTTT.

The chain has TRBV5-1 and TRBJ2-5; D is undetermined. CDR1 and CDR2 (germline): SGHRS, YFSETQ. V lost 7 bases and J lost 5, with 18 bases in between. This CDR3 spans 14 amino acids. CDR3 sequence reads: CASALSGRRETQYF. Written as DNA, the CDR3 is TGCGCCAGCGCACTCTCTGGGCGGCGGGAGACCCAGTACTTC.

The chain uses TRBV5-1 and TRBJ2-7; D remains unclear. Looked up from germline, CDR1 is SGHRS and CDR2 is YFSETQ. The CDR3 spans 15 residues. V was clipped by 4 bases and J by 1 base, with 15 bases between them. This CDR3 reads CASSGFSFGSYEQYF. The CDR3 DNA reads TGCGCCAGCAGCGGTTTCTCCTTTGGGTCCTACGAGCAGTACTTC.

This rearrangement joins TRBV7-2 to TRBJ2-4, with D possibly being TRBD1 or TRBD2 (6 bases each). Germline values: CDR1 SGHTA, CDR2 FQGNSA. This CDR3 spans 14 amino acids. With 6 bases removed from V and 5 bases from J, the gap between germline ends came to 14 bases. The CDR3, as DNA: TGTGCCAGCAGTCGCTTCCGGGGGCAAAACATTCAGTACTTC. Translating gives CASSRFRGQNIQYF.

This chain links TRBV5-5 with TRBJ1-5, with unresolved D. V lost 0 bases and J 3 bases, leaving 13 bases between the germline ends. The germline CDR1 and CDR2 sequences are SGHKS and YYEKEE (reference sequence). The CDR3 loop spans 16 amino acids. CDR3 protein: CASSLGADGFNQPQHF. In DNA form, the CDR3 reads TGTGCCAGCAGCTTGGGGGCCGACGGTTTCAATCAGCCCCAGCATTTT. Combining the CDR3 with reference TRBV5-5 and TRBJ1-5 gives the whole variable domain DAGVTQSPTHLIKTRGQQVTLRCSPISGHKSVSWYQQVLGQGPQFIFQYYEKEERGRGNFPDRFSARQFPNYSSELNVNALLLGDSALYLCASSLGADGFNQPQHFGDGTRLSIL.

This chain uses TRBV7-2 with TRBJ1-5; D not resolved. The length of the CDR3 is 15 residues. Trimming took off 5 bases at V and 0 bases at J, with 11 bases between the two ends. CDR1 is SGHTA, CDR2 FQGNSA, per germline. CDR3 bases: TGTGCCAGCAGCCTTGTGGTTAATAGCAATCAGCCCCAGCATTTT. Residues: CASSLVVNSNQPQHF.

This clone was seen just once. The chain uses TRBV10-3 and TRBJ2-5; D might be TRBD1 or TRBD2, each matching 5 bases. The CDR3 has 14 amino acids. With 3 bases removed from V and 9 bases from J, the gap between germline ends came to 17 bases. The germline V gene encodes CDR1 ENHRY and CDR2 SYGVKD. The CDR3 sequence: CAISDSRDGRAQYF. The CDR3 nucleotides are TGTGCCATCAGTGACAGCCGGGACGGAAGGGCCCAGTACTTC.

This chain connects TRBV19 to TRBJ2-4; D possibly corresponds to TRBD1 (5 bases). The CDR3 length is 15 residues. CDR1 is LNHDA, CDR2 SQIVND, per germline (reference sequence). The V end lost 5 bases, the J end lost 7 bases, and 18 bases lay between the germline ends. The chain's CDR3 is CASSSWGLDRNIQYF. CDR3 bases: TGTGCCAGTAGTTCTTGGGGCCTTGATCGGAACATTCAGTACTTC.

CDR3 coding DNA: TGTGCCACCAGCAGAGATCCCCTGAACACTGAAGCTTTCTTT. The encoded protein is CATSRDPLNTEAFF. The chain employs TRBV15 and TRBJ1-1; unclear D gene. The CDR3 totals 14 residues. Germline V gives CDR1 LNHNV, CDR2 YYDKDF (reference sequence). The V end lost 0 bases, the J end lost 0 bases, and 5 bases lay between the germline ends.

The V call is TRBV28, the J call TRBJ2-7, with TRBD1 matching 12 bases. After removal of 8 bases from V and 7 bases from J, the junction contained 9 bases not matched to a gene. The germline CDR1 and CDR2 sequences are MDHEN and SYDVKM. The CDR3 has 14 amino acids. CDR3 sequence reads: CASGLGQGAREQYF. The CDR3 DNA reads TGTGCCAGCGGCCTGGGACAGGGGGCGCGTGAGCAGTACTTC.

This clone was detected once. The chain recombines TRBV5-8 with TRBJ1-2, with 10 positions matching TRBD1. Germline lookup yields CDR1 SGHTS and CDR2 YDEGEE. The V segment lost 2 bases and the J segment 10 bases; nucleotides outside the gene matches: 2. The CDR3 consists of 12 residues. CDR3 in DNA: TGTGCCAGCAGCTTCGGGACAGGGGACTACACCTTC. Translation: CASSFGTGDYTF.

CDR3 loop: CASSYGTGGDTQYF. The CDR3 DNA sequence: TGTGCCAGCAGTTACGGGACAGGGGGAGATACGCAGTATTTT. The V gene is TRBV6-5, the J gene TRBJ2-3; 11 positions agree with TRBD1. CDR1 MNHEY and CDR2 SVGAGI come from the germline V gene. There are 14 residues in the CDR3. The trim removed 2 bases at V and 5 bases at J, leaving 0 bases unmatched.

The chain joins TRBV6-1 to TRBJ2-1, with 9 bases aligning to TRBD1. The germline V gene has CDR1 MNHNS and CDR2 SASEGT. The CDR3 is 15 amino acids. Trimming took 6 bases from V and 4 from J; bases not matched to a gene: 7. The CDR3 loop is CASRETGQGYNEQFF. The DNA of the CDR3 is TGTGCCAGCAGAGAAACGGGACAGGGTTACAATGAGCAGTTCTTC.

The CDR3: CASSTRTGGRTEKLFF. The CDR3 region has the DNA TGTGCCAGCAGCACGCGGACAGGGGGAAGGACTGAAAAACTGTTTTTT. The rearrangement uses TRBV5-4 and TRBJ1-4; 10 bases are shared with TRBD1. CDR1 is SGHNT and CDR2 is YYREEE in the germline V gene (reference sequence). This CDR3 is 16 amino acids long. V was clipped by 4 bases and J by 7 bases; unmatched bases: 10. Supplemented by reference TRBV5-4 and TRBJ1-4, the full variable domain reads ETGVTQSPTHLIKTRGQQVTLRCSSQSGHNTVSWYQQALGQGPQFIFQYYREEENGRGNFPPRFSGLQFPNYSSELNVNALELDDSALYLCASSTRTGGRTEKLFFGSGTQLSVL.

This chain links TRBV2 with TRBJ1-6; TRBD1 aligns across 7 bases. Germline CDR1 reads SNHLY; CDR2 reads FYNNEI. The CDR3 is 15 amino acids. V lost 8 bases to trimming and J lost 5 bases; unmatched junction nucleotides: 9. The DNA for the CDR3 is TGTGCCAGCGTCAGGGGGAATTTAAATAATTCACCCCTCCACTTT. Amino acid sequence: CASVRGNLNNSPLHF.